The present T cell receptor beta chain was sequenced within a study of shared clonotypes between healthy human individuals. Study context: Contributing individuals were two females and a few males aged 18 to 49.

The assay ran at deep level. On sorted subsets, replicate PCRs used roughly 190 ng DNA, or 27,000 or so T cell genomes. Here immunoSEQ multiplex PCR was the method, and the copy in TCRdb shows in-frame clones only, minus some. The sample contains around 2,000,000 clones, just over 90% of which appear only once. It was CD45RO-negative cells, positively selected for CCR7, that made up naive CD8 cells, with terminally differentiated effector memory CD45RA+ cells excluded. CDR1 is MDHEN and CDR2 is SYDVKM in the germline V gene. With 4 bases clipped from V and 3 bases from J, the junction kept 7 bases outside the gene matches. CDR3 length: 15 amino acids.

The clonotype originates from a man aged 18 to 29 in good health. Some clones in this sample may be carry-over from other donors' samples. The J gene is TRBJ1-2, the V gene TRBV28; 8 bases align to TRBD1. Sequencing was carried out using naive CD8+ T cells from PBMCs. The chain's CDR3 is CASSSRQGRHYGYTF. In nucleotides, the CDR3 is TGTGCCAGCAGTTCCCGACAGGGGCGCCACTATGGCTACACCTTC.